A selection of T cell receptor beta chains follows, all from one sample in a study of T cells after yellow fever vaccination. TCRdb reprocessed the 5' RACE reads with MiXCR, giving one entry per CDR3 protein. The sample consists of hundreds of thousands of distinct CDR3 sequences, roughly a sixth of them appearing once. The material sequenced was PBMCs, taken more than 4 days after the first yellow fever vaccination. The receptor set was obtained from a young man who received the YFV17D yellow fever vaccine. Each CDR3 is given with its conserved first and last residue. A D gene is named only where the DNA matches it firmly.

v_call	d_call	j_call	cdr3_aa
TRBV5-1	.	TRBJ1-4	CASSLGTGINEKLFF
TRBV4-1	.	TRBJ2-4	CASGENIQYF
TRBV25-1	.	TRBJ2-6	CASMTVSSGANVLTF
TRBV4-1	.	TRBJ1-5	CASSQRPGDNQPQHF
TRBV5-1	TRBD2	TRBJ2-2	CASSTLAGDTTGELFF
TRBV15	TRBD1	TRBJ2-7	CATSRNSGQGEQYF
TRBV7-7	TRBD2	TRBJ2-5	CASSLGASGGQETQYF
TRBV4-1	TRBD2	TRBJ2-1	CASSALAGGNNEQFF
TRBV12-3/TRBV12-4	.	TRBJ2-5	CASPNIRVPAKETQYF
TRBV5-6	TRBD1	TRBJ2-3	CASSSRGQVSTDTQYF
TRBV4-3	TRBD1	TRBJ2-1	CASSQQGAGNEQFF
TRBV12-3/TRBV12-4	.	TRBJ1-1	CASSFRAMGTEAFF
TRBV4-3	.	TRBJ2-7	CASSPYPGRAPYEQYF
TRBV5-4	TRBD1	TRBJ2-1	CASSGGTGLREQFF
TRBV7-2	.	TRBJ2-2	CASSPLRRTYTGELFF
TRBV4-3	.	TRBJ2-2	CASSQAQGASTGELFF